This T cell receptor (beta chain) emerged from a study of early T cells in non-severe SARS-CoV-2 infection. TCRdb passed the 5' RACE reads through MiXCR, listing each CDR3 protein once. The sample yields under 60,000 distinct CDR3 sequences, 5.6% seen once. Deletions cut 5 bases from V and 7 bases from J, with 6 bases between. Looked up from germline, CDR1 is MNHEY and CDR2 is SVGAGI. This CDR3 is built from 12 residues. This clonotype was counted many times. Specimen: whole blood. The source of this sequence is an adult who was a healthcare worker with PCR-confirmed SARS-CoV-2 infection or an uninfected control (not recorded which). The chain couples TRBV6-5 to TRBJ1-6; tentatively, D is TRBD1 (6 bases). CDR3: CASSQGNSPLHF. CDR3 bases: TGTGCCAGCAGTCAGGGGAATTCACCCCTCCACTTT.